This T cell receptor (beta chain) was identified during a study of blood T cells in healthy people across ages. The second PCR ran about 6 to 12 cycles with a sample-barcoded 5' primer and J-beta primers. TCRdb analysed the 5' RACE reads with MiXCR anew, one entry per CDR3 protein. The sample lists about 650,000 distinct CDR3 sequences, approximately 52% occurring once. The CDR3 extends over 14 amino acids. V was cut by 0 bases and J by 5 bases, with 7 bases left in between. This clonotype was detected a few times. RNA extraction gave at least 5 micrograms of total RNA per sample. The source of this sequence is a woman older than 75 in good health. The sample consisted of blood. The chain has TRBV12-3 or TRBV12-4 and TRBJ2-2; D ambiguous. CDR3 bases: TGTGCCAGCAGTTTAGCACCAGATACCGGGGAGCTGTTTTTT. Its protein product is CASSLAPDTGELFF.